This T cell receptor (beta chain) was recorded in a study of cytomegalovirus exposure and HLA in healthy donors. General study results and limits: More clonal expansion characterized HLA-associated TCR beta chains than equally common others in a later analysis. In a later analysis, TCR beta V- and J-gene trimming was associated with a missense DCLRE1C variant.

Germline CDR1 is LNHDA and CDR2 is SQIVND (reference sequence). There are 15 residues in the CDR3. V lost 3 bases to trimming and J lost 7 bases; unmatched junction nucleotides: 12. The primer mix had 60 Vbeta and 13 Jbeta primers. Sequenced by immunoSEQ multiplex PCR; TCRdb stores in-frame clones only, minus some. Of about 150,000 clones in the sample, around 63% are singletons; the top ten hold 1.5% to 2%. This donor's CMV serostatus went unrecorded. For this clone: The antigen is unknown.

The chain uses TRBV19 and TRBJ2-7, with TRBD2 identical over 7 bases. The sequence derives from a human donor in good health. Sequencing used PBMCs. CDR3 DNA sequence: TGTGCCAGTAGTATCGGCCGGGAGGCCCCCTGGGAGCAGTACTTC. It codes for CASSIGREAPWEQYF.